One sample yielded the 21 T cell receptor beta chains listed below, sequenced in a study of shared T cell receptors in the human thymus. Method: immunoSEQ multiplex PCR; TCRdb's copy keeps in-frame clones and lacks some. The sample has about 660,000 clones, roughly 86% seen once. These data also formed part of another study, on human thymus T cells.

Sequenced material: thymocytes. These receptors were taken from a boy younger than two with a congenital heart defect.

This clone was seen just once. The chain couples TRBV28 to TRBJ1-2; the D is unclear. Germline CDR1 is MDHEN and CDR2 is SYDVKM. The CDR3 sequence is 16 residues long. V shed 6 bases and J shed 0 bases, with 17 bases lying between them. The CDR3 DNA follows: TGTGCCAGCAGAAGGGAGGAACAGTTTACTAACTATGGCTACACCTTC. This sequence encodes CASRREEQFTNYGYTF.

This chain connects TRBV7-9 to TRBJ1-1, with no clear D. V shed 5 bases and J shed 4 bases, with 20 bases lying between them. Germline assignment: CDR1 SEHNR and CDR2 FQNEAQ (reference sequence). This CDR3 is built from 16 residues. As DNA, the CDR3 is TGTGCCAGCAGCCTCCCCCTGGTGGGAGATGGCACTGAAGCTTTCTTT. Residues: CASSLPLVGDGTEAFF.

This chain links TRBV21-1 with TRBJ2-1; the DNA was not used to check the table's D call, TRBD1. TRBV21-1 constitutes a pseudogene. There are 16 residues in the CDR3. The CDR3 sequence: CASSKAARGLVNEQFF. The CDR3 DNA reads as TGTGCCAGCAGCAAAGCGGCGAGGGGGCTGGTCAATGAGCAGTTCTTC.

In this sample, this clone turned up a few times. The J gene is TRBJ1-5, the V gene TRBV5-4; 8 bases agree with TRBD1. Germline assignment: CDR1 SGHNT and CDR2 YYREEE (reference sequence). This CDR3 has 15 amino acids. V trimming: 0 bases; J trimming: 5 bases; junction bases outside the gene matches: 4. CDR3 sequence: CASSLVPQGDQPQHF. The CDR3 coding sequence is TGTGCCAGCAGCTTGGTCCCACAGGGGGATCAGCCCCAGCATTTT.

The V gene is TRBV18, the J gene TRBJ2-7, with D tentatively TRBD2 (6 bases). The germline V gene encodes CDR1 KGHSH and CDR2 LQKENI. Trimming shortened V by 3 bases and J by 3 bases, and 15 bases separated the two germline ends. This CDR3 spans 15 amino acids. CDR3 region: CASSPPGLGNYEQYF. CDR3 bases: TGTGCCAGCTCACCTCCGGGACTCGGAAACTACGAGCAGTACTTC.

V is TRBV28 and J is TRBJ2-3; 10 bases are shared with TRBD1. This CDR3 is 14 amino acids long. V shed 6 bases, J shed 5 bases, and the junction held 5 bases outside the gene matches. Looked up from germline, CDR1 is MDHEN and CDR2 is SYDVKM. Here the CDR3 reads CASSLGQGEDTQYF. The CDR3 region has the DNA TGTGCCAGCAGCCTAGGACAGGGGGAAGATACGCAGTATTTT.

The CDR3 loop is CASSIKRGPHYGYTF. CDR3 sequence (DNA): TGTGCCAGTAGTATCAAGAGGGGGCCCCACTATGGCTACACCTTC. This chain connects TRBV19 to TRBJ1-2; 7 bases match TRBD1. This CDR3 is built from 15 residues. CDR1 and CDR2 (germline): LNHDA, SQIVND (reference sequence). J gave up 3 bases and V 3 bases, and 7 bases lay outside the gene matches.

The chain carries TRBV28 and TRBJ2-1, with 10 bases identical to TRBD2. V gave up 2 bases and J gave up 9 bases; unmatched junction bases: 4. The CDR3 extends over 14 amino acids. CDR1 MDHEN and CDR2 SYDVKM come from the germline V gene. DNA of the CDR3: TGTGCCAGCAGTTTACCTAGCGGGAGAGGTGAGCAGTTCTTC. Translation: CASSLPSGRGEQFF.

The chain combines TRBV7-2 with TRBJ2-1; 10 nucleotides agree with TRBD1. This CDR3 is 17 amino acids long. J lost 4 bases, V lost 5 bases, and 11 bases had no gene match. CDR1 and CDR2 (germline): SGHTA, FQGNSA. The CDR3 loop reads CASSPGRGQGRYNEQFF. For the CDR3, the DNA is TGTGCCAGCAGCCCCGGTCGGGGACAGGGGAGATACAATGAGCAGTTCTTC.

V gene TRBV9 combines with J gene TRBJ2-7; D remains unclear. The ends were cut back, 7 bases at V and 0 bases at J, with 5 bases in the middle. Per germline, CDR1 SGDLS and CDR2 YYNGEE. CDR3 length equals 11 residues. The CDR3 coding sequence is TGTGCCAGCCTGAGCTCCTACGAGCAGTACTTC. Its protein product is CASLSSYEQYF. Full variable domain (outside the CDR3, taken from reference TRBV9 and TRBJ2-7): DSGVTQTPKHLITATGQRVTLRCSPRSGDLSVYWYQQSLDQGLQFLIQYYNGEERAKGNILERFSAQQFPDLHSELNLSSLELGDSALYFCASLSSYEQYFGPGTRLTVT.

The chain recombines TRBV2 with TRBJ2-7; 10 bases are a match to TRBD1. Trimming at V came to 6 bases and at J to 3 bases, leaving 5 bases not matched to a gene. Per the germline V gene, CDR1 is SNHLY and CDR2 is FYNNEI. The CDR3 has 14 residues. CDR3 sequence reads: CASRGDRGDYEQYF. CDR3 nucleotide sequence: TGTGCCAGCAGGGGGGACAGGGGCGACTACGAGCAGTACTTC.

The chain recombines TRBV7-8 with TRBJ1-1; D is ambiguous. The CDR3 totals 13 residues. Deletions cut 2 bases from V and 0 bases from J, with 4 bases between. CDR1 and CDR2 from the germline V gene are SGHVS and FQNEAQ. The CDR3, as DNA: TGTGCCAGCAGCTTAACGGTGAACACTGAAGCTTTCTTT. Protein product: CASSLTVNTEAFF. Supplemented by reference TRBV7-8 and TRBJ1-1, the full variable domain reads GAGVSQSPRYKVAKRGQDVALRCDPISGHVSLFWYQQALGQGPEFLTYFQNEAQLDKSGLPSDRFFAERPEGSVSTLKIQRTQQEDSAVYLCASSLTVNTEAFFGQGTRLTVV.

The chain joins TRBV6-6 to TRBJ1-4, with TRBD1 matching over 9 bases. The CDR3 sequence is 15 residues long. Trimming took 2 bases from V and 5 from J; bases not matched to a gene: 3. From germline, CDR1 is MNHNY and CDR2 SVGAGI (reference sequence). The CDR3 region has the DNA TGTGCCAGCAGTTACCCCGGACAGGGGAATGAAAAACTGTTTTTT. Protein product: CASSYPGQGNEKLFF.

The chain couples TRBV5-6 to TRBJ1-2, with TRBD1 matching 10 bases. The germline V gene encodes CDR1 SGHDT and CDR2 YYEEEE. The ends lost 5 bases at V and 8 bases at J; junction bases unmatched: 9. This CDR3 region has 14 residues. CDR3 residues: CASRRDRGFGGYTF. Here the CDR3 DNA reads TGTGCCAGCAGAAGGGACAGGGGCTTTGGGGGCTACACCTTC.

The chain couples TRBV7-9 to TRBJ2-7, with 8 positions matching TRBD1. V was clipped by 5 bases and J by 2 bases; unmatched bases: 8. The CDR3 covers 15 residues. In germline, CDR1 is SEHNR, CDR2 FQNEAQ (reference sequence). The CDR3 bases are TGTGCCAGCAGCCGAGGACAGGGCCCTACCTACGAGCAGTACTTC. This codes for CASSRGQGPTYEQYF.

The chain carries TRBV5-4 and TRBJ1-2; no definite D call. V dropped 5 bases and J dropped 2 bases, with 7 bases sitting between them. This CDR3 contains 12 residues. The germline V gene encodes CDR1 SGHNT and CDR2 YYREEE (reference sequence). This chain's CDR3 is CASRGVNYGYTF. The CDR3 DNA reads TGTGCCAGCAGAGGAGTGAACTATGGCTACACCTTC.

This clone appeared a single time. The CDR3 is CASSSAWEVRPGEQFF. The CDR3 DNA is TGCGCCAGCAGCTCGGCATGGGAGGTCCGACCCGGTGAGCAGTTCTTC. The rearrangement uses TRBV5-1 and TRBJ2-1; a weak D match, TRBD2 (6 bases). The germline V and J ends were trimmed by 3 bases and 9 bases, with 22 bases remaining between them. The CDR3 has 16 amino acids. The germline CDR1 and CDR2 sequences are SGHRS and YFSETQ. Looking up the rest from reference TRBV5-1 and TRBJ2-1 gives the full variable domain: KAGVTQTPRYLIKTRGQQVTLSCSPISGHRSVSWYQQTPGQGLQFLFEYFSETQRNKGNFPGRFSGRQFSNSRSEMNVSTLELGDSALYLCASSSAWEVRPGEQFFGPGTRLTVL.

This clone was seen only once. This chain links TRBV14 with TRBJ2-7; 8 bases align to TRBD2. This CDR3 comprises 14 residues. The V and J ends lost 5 bases and 4 bases, in that order; junction bases with no gene match: 7. The germline V gene encodes CDR1 SGHDN and CDR2 FVKESK. CDR3 amino acids: CASSGSVAGYEQYF. CDR3 nucleotide sequence: TGTGCCAGCAGCGGGAGTGTAGCGGGGTACGAGCAGTACTTC.

This sequence joins TRBV18 and TRBJ2-7; no reliable D call. The CDR3 length is 11 residues. CDR1 and CDR2 from the germline V gene are KGHSH and LQKENI. The V end was cut by 5 bases, the J end by 7 bases, with 9 bases between. CDR3 region: CASSTPEEQYF. The CDR3 DNA reads TGTGCCAGCTCAACCCCGGAGGAGCAGTACTTC.

This chain uses TRBV7-9 with TRBJ1-3; D is unresolved. Trimming removed 5 bases from V and 7 bases from J, with 12 bases in between. The CDR3 is 13 amino acids. CDR1 and CDR2 from the germline V gene are SEHNR and FQNEAQ (reference sequence). The CDR3 protein is CASSLHGQNTIYF. DNA for the CDR3: TGTGCCAGCAGCCTACATGGGCAGAACACCATATATTTT.

The chain combines TRBV7-2 with TRBJ2-1, with TRBD2 matching 8 bases. The CDR3 spans 16 residues. In germline, CDR1 is SGHTA, CDR2 FQGNSA. Trimming took 1 base from V and 5 from J; bases not matched to a gene: 7. The CDR3: CASSLGRTSLDNEQFF. The DNA of the CDR3 is TGTGCCAGCAGCTTAGGCCGGACTAGCTTAGACAATGAGCAGTTCTTC.